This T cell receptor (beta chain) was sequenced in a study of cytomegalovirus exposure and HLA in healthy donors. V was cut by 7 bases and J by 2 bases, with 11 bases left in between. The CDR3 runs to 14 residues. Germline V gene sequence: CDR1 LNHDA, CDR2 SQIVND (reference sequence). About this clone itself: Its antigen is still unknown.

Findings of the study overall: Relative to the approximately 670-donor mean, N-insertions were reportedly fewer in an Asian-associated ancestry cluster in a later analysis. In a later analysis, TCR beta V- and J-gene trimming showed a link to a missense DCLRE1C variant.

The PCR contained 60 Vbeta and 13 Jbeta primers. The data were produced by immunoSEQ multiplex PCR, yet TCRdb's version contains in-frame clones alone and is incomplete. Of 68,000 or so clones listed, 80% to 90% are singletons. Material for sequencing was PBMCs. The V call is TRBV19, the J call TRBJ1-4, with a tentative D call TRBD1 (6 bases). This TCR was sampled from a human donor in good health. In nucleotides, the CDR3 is TGTGCCAGTAACACACAGGGCACTAATGAAAAACTGTTTTTT. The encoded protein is CASNTQGTNEKLFF.